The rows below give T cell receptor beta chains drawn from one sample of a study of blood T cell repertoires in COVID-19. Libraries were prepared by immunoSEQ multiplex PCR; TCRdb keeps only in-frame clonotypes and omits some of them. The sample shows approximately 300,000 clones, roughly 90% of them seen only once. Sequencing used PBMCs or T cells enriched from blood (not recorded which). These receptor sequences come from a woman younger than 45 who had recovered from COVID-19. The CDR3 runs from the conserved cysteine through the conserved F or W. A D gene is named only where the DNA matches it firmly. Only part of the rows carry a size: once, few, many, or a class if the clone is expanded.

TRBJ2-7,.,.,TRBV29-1,CSAWANNYEQYF,TGCAGCGCATGGGCGAACAACTACGAGCAGTACTTC
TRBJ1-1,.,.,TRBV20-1,CSVADSSAFF,TGCAGTGTCGCGGACAGTTCAGCTTTCTTT
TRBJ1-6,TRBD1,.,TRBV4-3,CASSQDLGAGGSPLHF,TGCGCCAGCAGCCAAGATCTTGGGGCAGGGGGTTCACCCCTCCACTTT
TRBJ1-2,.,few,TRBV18,CASSGDTSYGYTF,TGTGCCAGCTCAGGGGACACGTCCTATGGCTACACCTTC
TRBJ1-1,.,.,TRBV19,CASSIGDTNTEAFF,TGTGCCAGTAGTATCGGGGACACAAACACTGAAGCTTTCTTT
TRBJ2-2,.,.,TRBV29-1,CSVVQLGELFF,TGCAGCGTTGTACAGCTGGGGGAGCTGTTTTTT
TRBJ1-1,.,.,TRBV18,CASSTGNTEAFF,TGTGCCAGCTCTACTGGGAACACTGAAGCTTTCTTT
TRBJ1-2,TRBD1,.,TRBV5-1,CASSSNSQGDGYTF,TGCGCCAGCAGCTCTAACTCACAGGGGGATGGCTACACCTTC
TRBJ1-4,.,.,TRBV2,CASSEGGNNEKLFF,TGTGCCAGCAGTGAGGGGGGTAATAATGAAAAACTGTTTTTT
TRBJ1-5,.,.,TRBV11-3,CASSDHRANQPQHF,TGTGCCAGCAGCGATCACAGGGCGAATCAGCCCCAGCATTTT
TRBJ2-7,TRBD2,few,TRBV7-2,CASSPGGSGYEQYF,TGTGCCAGCAGCCCTGGGGGTAGCGGGTACGAGCAGTACTTC
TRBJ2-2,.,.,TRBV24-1,CATSVGATGGANTGELFF,TGTGCCACCAGTGTCGGGGCGACGGGGGGCGCGAACACCGGGGAGCTGTTTTTT
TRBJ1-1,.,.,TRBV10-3,CAISLTGSTEAFF,TGTGCCATCAGCCTAACAGGGAGCACTGAAGCTTTCTTT
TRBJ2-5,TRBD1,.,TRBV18,CASSPRDRNQETQYF,TGTGCCAGCTCACCCCGGGACAGGAACCAAGAGACCCAGTACTTC
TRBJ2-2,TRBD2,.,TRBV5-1,CASRLSSGGDTGELFF,TGCGCCAGCCGACTCTCTAGCGGGGGAGACACCGGGGAGCTGTTTTTT
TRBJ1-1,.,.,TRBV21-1,CASSKGTGNTEAFF,TGTGCCAGCAGCAAAGGTACGGGGAACACTGAAGCTTTCTTT
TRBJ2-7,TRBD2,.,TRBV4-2,CASSQAGTSGIYEQYF,TGTGCCAGCAGCCAAGCGGGGACTAGCGGGATTTACGAGCAGTACTTC
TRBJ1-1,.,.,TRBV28,CASSFARFKAFF,TGTGCCAGCAGTTTCGCCAGGTTCAAAGCTTTCTTT
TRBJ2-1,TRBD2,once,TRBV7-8,CASSRGTKTYNEQFF,TGTGCCAGCAGCCGGGGGACTAAAACATACAATGAGCAGTTCTTC
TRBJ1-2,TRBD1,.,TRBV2,CASSEKGQGARFGYTF,TGTGCCAGCAGTGAAAAAGGACAGGGGGCGCGCTTTGGCTACACCTTC
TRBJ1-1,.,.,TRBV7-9,CASSREGRNTEAFF,TGTGCCAGCAGCCGGGAGGGACGGAACACTGAAGCTTTCTTT
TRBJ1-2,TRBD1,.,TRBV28,CASQTGEYGYTF,TGTGCCAGTCAGACAGGGGAATATGGCTACACCTTC
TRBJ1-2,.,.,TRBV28,CASSSRTAFYGYTF,TGTGCCAGCAGTTCAAGGACAGCGTTTTATGGCTACACCTTC
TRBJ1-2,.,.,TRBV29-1,CSVATGRSYGYTF,TGCAGCGTGGCAACAGGGAGAAGCTATGGCTACACCTTC
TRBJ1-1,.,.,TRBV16,CASSLDRTNTEAFF,TGTGCCAGCAGCCTCGACAGGACGAACACTGAAGCTTTCTTT
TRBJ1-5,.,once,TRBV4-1,CASSQDRNGGALNSVIYPQHF,TGCGCCAGCAGCCAAGACCGCAACGGGGGGGCGCTGAACTCAGTTATATACCCCCAGCATTTT
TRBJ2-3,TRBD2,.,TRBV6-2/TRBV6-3,CASSYSYGTSSTDTQYF,TGTGCCAGCAGTTACTCATACGGGACTAGCAGCACAGATACGCAGTATTTT
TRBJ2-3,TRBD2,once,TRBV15,CATSRDRLAGGDTQYF,TGTGCCACCAGCAGAGATCGTCTAGCGGGGGGGGATACGCAGTATTTT
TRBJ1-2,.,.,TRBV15,CATSRDYPASRVTNYGYTF,TGTGCCACCAGCAGAGATTATCCCGCCTCGAGGGTTACTAACTATGGCTACACCTTC